The source of this T cell receptor beta chain is a study of regulatory dendritic cells for organ transplantation. CDR3 length: 15 residues. Looked up from germline, CDR1 is SGHNT and CDR2 is YENEEA. The V end was cut by 3 bases, the J end by 0 bases, with 10 bases between. Assay used: immunoSEQ multiplex PCR; TCRdb lists only in-frame clones, some missing. Altogether approximately 35,000 clones are present, approximately 91% being singletons, with the ten largest covering under 0.065%. Study results and caveats: The most alloreactive TCR clonotypes were found in resting memory CD8+ cells.

In regard to this clone: Its antigen remains unknown.

This chain joins TRBV11-3 and TRBJ2-3; D is possibly TRBD2 (6 bases). This TCR was recovered from a human donor in good health. The sequencing input was naive CD4+ T cells from blood. The subset here: CD45RA+ naive T cells. CDR3 sequence reads: CASSFGGTSTDTQYF. The CDR3 DNA follows: TGTGCCAGCAGCTTCGGCGGGACGAGCACAGATACGCAGTATTTT.